Following are 23 T cell receptor beta chains from one sample sequenced in a study of neoadjuvant anti-PD-1 for oral cavity cancer. The time point was: after neoadjuvant nivolumab, at surgical resection. The data were produced by immunoSEQ multiplex PCR, yet TCRdb's version contains in-frame clones alone and is incomplete. This repertoire shows just under 70,000 clones, roughly 81% found once; its top ten account for roughly 3.4%. Here the sequenced sample was PBMCs, taken after nivolumab (anti-PD-1) treatment. These receptors were collected from a person aged 35-79 years with oral cavity squamous cell carcinoma.

This clone has only a few counts. The V call is TRBV2, the J call TRBJ2-1, with D tentatively TRBD1 or TRBD2 (5 bases each). Looked up from germline, CDR1 is SNHLY and CDR2 is FYNNEI. The CDR3 contains 14 residues. Trimming took 5 bases from V and 1 from J, leaving 9 bases between them. Written as DNA, the CDR3 is TGTGCCAGCAGTTCCGGGACGTCCTACAATGAGCAGTTCTTC. Translated, it gives CASSSGTSYNEQFF.

This chain links TRBV2 with TRBJ1-1; TRBD1 aligns across 11 bases. CDR3 length equals 16 residues. Germline trimming cut 5 bases from V and 1 base from J; bases unmatched to any gene: 6. Germline V CDR1 and CDR2: SNHLY, FYNNEI. The CDR3 DNA is TGTGCCAGCAGTCGGACAGGGGGCCTACCGAACACTGAAGCTTTCTTT. This codes for CASSRTGGLPNTEAFF.

This chain uses TRBV5-1 with TRBJ1-1, with D possibly matching TRBD1 (5 bases). V was shortened by 7 bases and J by 0 bases, with 10 bases between the two germline ends. CDR3 length: 13 residues. CDR1 is SGHRS, CDR2 YFSETQ, per germline. CDR3 sequence: CASSGFMNTEAFF. In DNA form, the CDR3 reads TGCGCCAGCTCAGGGTTTATGAACACTGAAGCTTTCTTT.

V is TRBV5-4 and J is TRBJ1-4; 7 nucleotides agree with TRBD1. V lost 3 bases to trimming and J lost 3 bases; unmatched junction nucleotides: 2. Germline V CDR1 and CDR2: SGHNT, YYREEE (reference sequence). This CDR3 comprises 14 residues. CDR3 amino acids: CASSSGQPNEKLFF. The CDR3 coding sequence is TGTGCCAGCAGCTCGGGACAGCCTAATGAAAAACTGTTTTTT.

J is TRBJ2-7 and V is TRBV1; the table's D call of TRBD1 was not tested on the DNA. TRBV1 is a pseudogene locus. This CDR3 region has 13 residues. CDR3 residues: CTSSRTSKDEQYF. The CDR3 bases are TGCACCAGCAGTCGGACAAGTAAGGACGAGCAGTACTTC.

V usage is TRBV28 and J usage is TRBJ2-7, with 7 positions matching TRBD2. With 6 bases clipped from V and 4 bases from J, the junction kept 12 bases outside the gene matches. The CDR3 has 15 residues. Per the germline V gene, CDR1 is MDHEN and CDR2 is SYDVKM. CDR3 amino acids: CASSFPRESGYEQYF. CDR3 coding DNA: TGTGCCAGCAGCTTTCCGCGGGAGAGCGGGTACGAGCAGTACTTC.

The chain links TRBV11-2 to TRBJ2-7; TRBD1 or TRBD2 may be the D gene (6 bases each). The CDR3 loop spans 17 amino acids. Looked up from germline, CDR1 is SGHAT and CDR2 is FQNNGV. The germline V and J ends were trimmed by 0 bases and 2 bases, with 17 bases remaining between them. For the CDR3, the DNA is TGTGCCAGCAGCTTAGATTCCGCGGGACATAGGACCTACGAGCAGTACTTC. This translates into CASSLDSAGHRTYEQYF.

This CDR3 is CASSLFRTGNSYEQYF. The CDR3 nucleotides read TGTGCCAGCAGTTTATTCCGGACAGGGAACTCCTACGAGCAGTACTTC. The chain is built from TRBV28 and TRBJ2-7; 8 bases align to TRBD1. CDR1 and CDR2 from the germline V gene are MDHEN and SYDVKM. Trimming removed 1 base from V and 0 bases from J; junction bases left unmatched: 5. CDR3 length equals 16 residues.

The rearrangement joins TRBV10-2 to TRBJ2-7; D remains ambiguous. Trimming pared 2 bases from V and 2 bases from J, leaving 10 bases between. The CDR3 runs to 14 residues. The germline V gene has CDR1 WSHSY and CDR2 SAAADI. The CDR3 DNA sequence: TGCGCCAGCAGTGAGGATCAGAAAACCTACGAGCAGTACTTC. This gives the protein CASSEDQKTYEQYF.

CDR3: CASSPCPGQRGETQYF. Written as DNA, the CDR3 is TGTGCCAGCAGCCCTTGCCCGGGCCAACGGGGGGAGACCCAGTACTTC. The chain recombines TRBV21-1 with TRBJ2-5; TRBD2 was called by the table and not checked on the DNA. TRBV21-1 is classified as a pseudogene. CDR3 size: 16 residues.

In DNA form, the CDR3 reads TGTGCCAGCAGCTCGGGGACAGGGCGATATCAGCCCCAGCATTTT. It translates to CASSSGTGRYQPQHF. The chain employs TRBV5-6 and TRBJ1-5; 9 bases line up with TRBD1. CDR1 and CDR2 (germline): SGHDT, YYEEEE. After removal of 3 bases from V and 5 bases from J, the junction contained 6 bases not matched to a gene. This CDR3 region has 15 residues.

This chain joins TRBV6-1 and TRBJ2-1; D is perhaps TRBD2 (5 bases). The CDR3 contains 15 residues. Between the trimmed V and J ends, which lost 6 bases and 0 bases, there was a span of 12 bases. CDR1 and CDR2 (germline): MNHNS, SASEGT. CDR3 nucleotides: TGTGCCAGCAGCCAGCAGCGGAGCTCCTACAATGAGCAGTTCTTC. It yields the protein CASSQQRSSYNEQFF.

J is TRBJ2-3 and V is TRBV6-1; 8 positions match TRBD2. Trimming removed 2 bases from V and 4 bases from J; junction bases left unmatched: 5. The germline V gene has CDR1 MNHNS and CDR2 SASEGT. The CDR3 contains 15 residues. CDR3: CASSELSGRPDTQYF. In DNA form, the CDR3 reads TGTGCCAGCAGTGAACTAAGCGGGAGACCAGATACGCAGTATTTT.

This clone was observed once. The chain combines TRBV9 with TRBJ2-6, with D possibly being TRBD2 (5 bases). V lost 3 bases and J 1 base, leaving 14 bases between the germline ends. The length of the CDR3 is 17 residues. Germline V gene data show CDR1 as SGDLS and CDR2 as YYNGEE. The CDR3 bases are TGTGCCAGCAGCGCCGGGGTTGAATTGTCTGGGGCCAACGTCCTGACTTTC. Translated, it gives CASSAGVELSGANVLTF.

This clone came up once. The J gene is TRBJ2-3, the V gene TRBV27; 12 bases line up with TRBD2. The CDR3 is 15 amino acids. Germline trimming cut 5 bases from V and 6 bases from J; bases unmatched to any gene: 6. Germline V gives CDR1 MNHEY, CDR2 SMNVEV (reference sequence). CDR3 amino acids: CASSGLAGGEDTQYF. In nucleotides, the CDR3 is TGTGCCAGCAGTGGGCTAGCGGGAGGGGAGGATACGCAGTATTTT.

The chain uses TRBV19 and TRBJ1-4; tentative D call: TRBD1 (6 bases). The CDR3 is made up of 17 amino acids. V lost 5 bases and J 0 bases, leaving 16 bases between the germline ends. Germline CDR1 reads LNHDA; CDR2 reads SQIVND (reference sequence). The CDR3 coding sequence is TGTGCCAGTAGTTCTCGGCGGGACATTTCAACTAATGAAAAACTGTTTTTT. It is translated as CASSSRRDISTNEKLFF. Complete variable domain (other parts from reference TRBV19 and TRBJ1-4): DGGITQSPKYLFRKEGQNVTLSCEQNLNHDAMYWYRQDPGQGLRLIYYSQIVNDFQKGDIAEGYSVSREKKESFPLTVTSAQKNPTAFYLCASSSRRDISTNEKLFFGSGTQLSVL.

The chain uses TRBV19 and TRBJ2-7, with TRBD1 identical over 11 bases. The germline CDR1 and CDR2 sequences are LNHDA and SQIVND (reference sequence). The V and J ends lost 10 bases and 1 base, in that order; junction bases with no gene match: 6. The CDR3 is 14 residues long. CDR3 in amino acids: CATTRDRGSYEQYF. For the CDR3, the DNA is TGTGCCACCACGAGGGACAGGGGGTCCTACGAGCAGTACTTC. Full variable domain (remainder filled in from reference TRBV19 and TRBJ2-7): DGGITQSPKYLFRKEGQNVTLSCEQNLNHDAMYWYRQDPGQGLRLIYYSQIVNDFQKGDIAEGYSVSREKKESFPLTVTSAQKNPTAFYLCATTRDRGSYEQYFGPGTRLTVT.

The rearrangement joins TRBV6-5 to TRBJ1-1; no clear D. Trimming took off 5 bases at V and 2 bases at J, with 9 bases between the two ends. Germline CDR1 is MNHEY and CDR2 is SVGAGI. The CDR3 runs 13 residues. CDR3 sequence: CASSALRNTEAFF. The CDR3 coding sequence is TGTGCCAGCAGTGCCTTAAGAAACACTGAAGCTTTCTTT.

DNA for the CDR3: TGTGCCAGCTCACCTCCGGGACAGGGGGTAAACACTGAAGCTTTCTTT. Translated, it gives CASSPPGQGVNTEAFF. V and J are TRBV18 and TRBJ1-1, with 11 nucleotides matching TRBD1. With V trimmed by 3 bases and J by 2 bases, 5 bases remained unmatched. CDR1 and CDR2 from the germline V gene are KGHSH and LQKENI. This CDR3 is built from 16 residues.

This chain connects TRBV5-1 to TRBJ2-2; TRBD2 matches 11 bases. The CDR3 has 16 amino acids. J lost 6 bases, V lost 4 bases, and 8 bases had no gene match. Per germline, CDR1 SGHRS and CDR2 YFSETQ. CDR3 in DNA: TGCGCCAGCAGCACACAACTAGCGGGAGAACCCGGGGAGCTGTTTTTT. This sequence encodes CASSTQLAGEPGELFF.

The chain couples TRBV11-2 to TRBJ2-7; tentatively, D is TRBD2 (6 bases). There are 16 residues in the CDR3. Per the germline V gene, CDR1 is SGHAT and CDR2 is FQNNGV. The ends were cut back, 3 bases at V and 2 bases at J, with 17 bases in the middle. DNA for the CDR3: TGTGCCAGCAGCTTCTTCCCCAGGGACTTTACCTACGAGCAGTACTTC. This gives the protein CASSFFPRDFTYEQYF.

The chain links TRBV5-1 to TRBJ1-3; TRBD1 is a possible D gene (6 bases). The germline V gene has CDR1 SGHRS and CDR2 YFSETQ. Trimming removed 2 bases at V and 0 bases at J, with 12 bases between. This CDR3 spans 16 amino acids. CDR3 in DNA: TGCGCCAGCAGCTTTAATACGGACAGCTCTGGAAACACCATATATTTT. Its protein product is CASSFNTDSSGNTIYF.

In its sample, this clone was seen once. This chain links TRBV6-5 with TRBJ2-3; unclear D gene. The V and J ends lost 5 bases and 4 bases respectively, with 7 bases between them. This CDR3 contains 12 residues. Per the germline V gene, CDR1 is MNHEY and CDR2 is SVGAGI. In DNA, the CDR3 is TGTGCCAGCAGTGCTAGATCAGATACGCAGTATTTT. Amino acid sequence: CASSARSDTQYF.